This TCR beta chain appears in the sequencing data of a study of blood T cell repertoires in COVID-19. For the study at large: The analysed material was cDNA or gDNA that came from T cells, B-cell-depleted T cells, or PBMCs.

The V end lost 1 base, the J end lost 8 bases, and 11 bases lay between the germline ends. Germline lookup yields CDR1 SGHAT and CDR2 FQNNGV. CDR3 size: 13 residues. Remarks on this clone: This specimen includes other DNA sequences encoding the same CDR3.

The data were produced by immunoSEQ multiplex PCR, yet TCRdb's version contains in-frame clones alone and is incomplete. The table has fewer than 80,000 clones, 75% to 90% seen once. Material for sequencing was peripheral blood. The V gene is TRBV11-2, the J gene TRBJ1-2, with no clear D. This sequence was found in a man older than 75 with COVID-19, enrolled during active disease. Here the CDR3 reads CASSLGWAGGYTF. The CDR3 DNA follows: TGTGCCAGCAGCTTAGGATGGGCAGGAGGCTACACCTTC.